This TCR beta chain was documented in a study of vaccination and CD4 T cells after COVID-19. On the study more broadly: Stimulation of the cells used overlapping spike peptide pools from SARS-CoV-2 and from the common cold coronaviruses HCoV-NL63, HCoV-OC43 and HCoV-229E. Every culture used as a control got a CEFX pool, an HIV-1 Nef pool, or no peptide.

Cultured CD4+ T-cell DNA underwent Oncomine TCR Beta short-read sequencing. Someone extracted genomic DNA from cultured CD4+ T cells. TCRdb re-called the PCR reads through MiXCR, storing one row per CDR3 protein. This table holds about 21,000 distinct CDR3 sequences, approximately 26% found once. Findings and caveats of the study: 304 of 307 vaccine-specific clones from convalescent patients were spike mono-reactive.

The CDR3 covers 15 residues. The treatment denotes: approximately nine-day PBMC culture with coronavirus spike peptide pools or control peptides (ViraFEST assay). Concerning this clonotype: Its antigen is as yet unknown.

The rearrangement joins TRBV1 to TRBJ2-7; no DNA check was done on the table's D call, TRBD1. TRBV1 is reported as a pseudogene. This clonotype originated in a human donor with COVID-19. The sample comprised cultured CD4+ T cells from blood. CDR3 amino acids: CTSSQENRVSYEQYF. The CDR3 DNA reads as TGCACCAGCAGCCAAGAGAACAGGGTTTCTTACGAGCAGTACTTC.